What follows describes a single TCR beta chain. What it binds is unknown. Researchers amplified the TCR beta CDR3 regions from RNA transcripts. The HTBI primer set served for first-round RT-PCR of the TCR CDR3. TCRdb independently ran MiXCR on the multiplex PCR reads; one entry per CDR3 protein. Counted here are roughly 720,000 distinct CDR3 sequences, around 16% occurring once; the ten biggest clones make up about 14%. The data stem from a study of T cells in Graves' hyperthyroidism and ophthalmopathy. Findings of the study overall: Stable hyperthyroidism was separated from ophthalmopathy by a model based on 13 V-J features. Among clonotypes expanded in thyroid above 0.001, most were also found in blood.

CDR3 size: 12 residues. V lost 2 bases, J lost 7 bases, and 5 bases lay in between. This TCR was sampled from a man aged 50 to 60 with Graves' hyperthyroidism. Sequencing was performed on blood. The chain carries TRBV12-3 or TRBV12-4 and TRBJ2-2; D remains unclear. The CDR3: CASSLRVGELFF. DNA of the CDR3: TGTGCCAGCAGTTTAAGGGTCGGGGAGCTGTTTTTT.